These 5 T cell receptor beta chains were all obtained from the same sample, sequenced in a study of T cells and Merkel cell carcinoma outcomes. Libraries were prepared by immunoSEQ multiplex PCR; TCRdb keeps only in-frame clonotypes and omits some of them. This table has some 3,100 clones, around 96% appearing once. The sequencing sample was made of tumor tissue from Merkel cell carcinoma. The receptors derive from a human donor with Merkel cell carcinoma.

This chain joins TRBV6-1 and TRBJ2-3; maybe TRBD2 (6 bases). CDR1 is MNHNS and CDR2 is SASEGT in the germline V gene. The CDR3 loop spans 16 amino acids. Trimming took off 3 bases at V and 0 bases at J, with 13 bases between the two ends. The CDR3 DNA follows: TGTGCCAGCAGTGACCCTAGCGCGGGGAGCACAGATACGCAGTATTTT. Protein sequence: CASSDPSAGSTDTQYF.

The chain employs TRBV19 and TRBJ2-1; D is uncertain. Germline CDR1 is LNHDA and CDR2 is SQIVND (reference sequence). This CDR3 contains 15 residues. The V end was cut by 3 bases, the J end by 6 bases, with 15 bases between. CDR3 region: CASSIVIGPFNEQFF. CDR3 bases: TGTGCCAGTAGTATTGTAATCGGTCCCTTCAATGAGCAGTTCTTC.

V and J are TRBV4-1 and TRBJ1-4; the D is unclear. The CDR3 has 15 residues. Germline V gene lookup returns CDR1 MGHRA and CDR2 YSYEKL. V lost 0 bases and J lost 3, with 8 bases in between. The DNA for the CDR3 is TGCGCCAGCAGCCAAGATCCTGGACCTAATGAAAAACTGTTTTTT. Translated: CASSQDPGPNEKLFF.

This chain connects TRBV7-3 to TRBJ1-1; D gene uncertain. Deletions cut 4 bases from V and 4 bases from J, with 10 bases between. Germline V gene lookup returns CDR1 SGHTA and CDR2 FQGTGA. The CDR3 spans 13 residues. CDR3: CASSYERRTEAFF. The CDR3 bases are TGTGCCAGCAGCTATGAGCGGCGCACTGAAGCTTTCTTT.

The rearrangement joins TRBV14 to TRBJ2-1, with 7 bases that match TRBD1. J was trimmed by 10 bases and V by 3 bases; bases with no gene match: 6. Germline V gene sequence: CDR1 SGHDN, CDR2 FVKESK. This CDR3 comprises 13 residues. For the CDR3, the DNA is TGTGCCAGCAGCCAGGGGACAGCAAGAGAGCAGTTCTTC. Amino acids: CASSQGTAREQFF.